This T cell receptor (beta chain) was identified in a study of blood T cell repertoires in COVID-19. Study summary: Specimens from acute and convalescent COVID-19 originated in the United States, Italy and Spain.

The method was immunoSEQ multiplex PCR; TCRdb's version includes in-frame clones alone and lacks a portion of them. The sample contains roughly 330,000 clones, over 75% of which appear only once. Participants were aged about 18 to 100 years from about 25 US areas. The CDR3 covers 14 residues. V lost 3 bases, J lost 1 base, and 9 bases lay in between. The germline V gene encodes CDR1 MDHEN and CDR2 SYDVKM. The sample was PBMCs or T cells enriched from blood (not recorded which). This receptor was taken from a young woman who had recovered from COVID-19. This sequence joins TRBV28 and TRBJ1-1; D may be TRBD1 (5 bases). The CDR3 DNA sequence: TGTGCCAGCAGTTTGGGCGACAGGAACACTGAAGCTTTCTTT. It is translated as CASSLGDRNTEAFF.